What follows is one TCR beta chain and its context. As yet, its antigen is unknown. Using immunoSEQ multiplex PCR, the repertoire was profiled, and TCRdb retains in-frame clones only, with some absent. The data contain approximately 44,000 clones, 95% of them singletons. This sample is drawn from a study of T cell clonotyping in hematopoietic cell transplantation. Study-wide results and caveats: Higher Inverse Simpson Index values in graft donor and pretransplant recipient predicted broader posttransplant TCR diversity. After transplant, recipient diversity fell while pathologically expanded clonotypes grew through day 180.

The receptor was isolated from a man aged 25-45 years in good health. Some clones in this sample may be carry-over from other donors' samples. Material for sequencing was peripheral blood mononuclear cells.

The CDR3 coding sequence is TGTGCCAGCAGGAGTGTGCAGTATGGCTACACCTTC. Protein product: CASRSVQYGYTF. The chain is built from TRBV2 and TRBJ1-2; D ambiguous. Germline CDR1 is SNHLY and CDR2 is FYNNEI. This CDR3 region has 12 residues. Trimming stripped 6 bases from V and 5 bases from J, with 10 bases between.